The 26 T cell receptor beta chains given below trace back to one sample, sequenced in a study of blood T cell repertoires in COVID-19. Profiled with immunoSEQ multiplex PCR; TCRdb holds only in-frame clones, not every one. The repertoire holds 140,000 to 150,000 clones, with about 90% as singletons. The specimen sequenced was peripheral blood. All receptors come from a human donor in a cohort sampled during active COVID-19.

The chain is built from TRBV19 and TRBJ2-5; a weak D match, TRBD1 (7 bases). With 6 bases removed from V and 6 bases from J, the gap between germline ends came to 26 bases. CDR1 and CDR2 (germline): LNHDA, SQIVND (reference sequence). The CDR3 contains 17 residues. CDR3: CASSVSTTGVRGQTQYF. The CDR3 DNA sequence: TGTGCCAGTAGCGTATCGACCACAGGGGTACGGGGGCAGACCCAGTACTTC.

This clone was observed once. This chain links TRBV28 with TRBJ1-5; D is possibly TRBD1 (5 bases). The CDR3 covers 13 residues. Germline lookup yields CDR1 MDHEN and CDR2 SYDVKM. Trimming removed 6 bases from V and 2 bases from J, with 8 bases in between. The CDR3 bases are TGTGCCAGCAGCAGGGTTGGCAATCAGCCCCAGCATTTT. Its protein is CASSRVGNQPQHF.

J is TRBJ2-2 and V is TRBV5-6; 8 positions match TRBD1. V lost 4 bases to trimming and J lost 3 bases; unmatched junction nucleotides: 8. Germline V gene data show CDR1 as SGHDT and CDR2 as YYEEEE. The length of the CDR3 is 16 residues. Here the CDR3 DNA reads TGTGCCAGCAGCAGCCTCCGGGACAGGCACACCGGGGAGCTGTTTTTT. Protein product: CASSSLRDRHTGELFF.

The gene calls are TRBV3-1 (or the pseudogene TRBV3-2) and TRBJ2-7, with a possible D match to TRBD2 (6 bases). Germline V gene data show CDR1 as LGHDT and CDR2 as YNNKEL (reference sequence). V lost 3 bases, J lost 7 bases, and 22 bases lay in between. CDR3 length: 16 residues. CDR3 coding DNA: TGTGCCAGCAGCCACGGACCCACCCGGGGGAAAGGAGAGCAGTACTTC. Protein sequence: CASSHGPTRGKGEQYF.

CDR3 sequence reads: CASSLALTSGRVAGELFF. Here the CDR3 DNA reads TGTGCCAGCAGCTTAGCGCTGACTAGCGGGAGGGTAGCCGGGGAGCTGTTTTTT. The rearrangement joins TRBV7-2 to TRBJ2-2, with 14 bases fitting TRBD2. The CDR3 consists of 18 residues. CDR1 and CDR2 from the germline V gene are SGHTA and FQGNSA. Trimming at V came to 0 bases and at J to 6 bases, leaving 6 bases not matched to a gene.

The V gene is TRBV18, the J gene TRBJ1-1, with D uncertain. CDR3 size: 14 residues. Germline values: CDR1 KGHSH, CDR2 LQKENI. The ends were cut back, 2 bases at V and 1 base at J, with 8 bases in the middle. CDR3 amino acids: CASSPSGWNTEAFF. The CDR3 coding sequence is TGTGCCAGCTCACCATCGGGGTGGAACACTGAAGCTTTCTTT.

The chain has TRBV5-1 and TRBJ2-7; D is possibly TRBD1 (7 bases). CDR1 SGHRS and CDR2 YFSETQ come from the germline V gene. This CDR3 has 17 amino acids. V shed 4 bases and J shed 7 bases, with 27 bases lying between them. CDR3 in amino acids: CASSPGGTAELLSEQYF. The CDR3 coding sequence is TGCGCCAGCAGCCCCGGAGGGACAGCTGAACTCCTATCGGAGCAGTACTTC.

V is TRBV28 and J is TRBJ2-2; TRBD1 aligns across 8 bases. The CDR3 consists of 17 residues. CDR1 is MDHEN, CDR2 SYDVKM, per germline. Trimming removed 2 bases from V and 6 bases from J; junction bases left unmatched: 11. The CDR3: CASSLDLWQGASGELFF. CDR3 nucleotide sequence: TGTGCCAGCAGTTTAGATCTTTGGCAGGGGGCGTCCGGGGAGCTGTTTTTT. The whole variable domain, remainder taken from reference TRBV28 and TRBJ2-2, is DVKVTQSSRYLVKRTGEKVFLECVQDMDHENMFWYRQDPGLGLRLIYFSYDVKMKEKGDIPEGYSVSREKKERFSLILESASTNQTSMYLCASSLDLWQGASGELFFGEGSRLTVL.

A remark on this clone: The same CDR3 can be traced to other DNA sequences in this sample. This sequence joins TRBV9 and TRBJ1-5; the D is unclear. CDR1 is SGDLS and CDR2 is YYNGEE in the germline V gene. Trimming cost V 0 bases and J 1 base, with 5 bases left between them. The CDR3 covers 14 residues. This CDR3 is CASSVGQSNQPQHF. In DNA form, the CDR3 reads TGTGCCAGCAGCGTAGGACAAAGCAATCAGCCCCAGCATTTT.

Only a few counts were recorded for this clone. J is TRBJ1-2 and V is TRBV9, with D hard to call. The CDR3 has 14 residues. Germline CDR1 is SGDLS and CDR2 is YYNGEE. Trimming left V 3 bases short and J 1 base short, with 10 bases between. The CDR3 sequence: CASSAQLINYGYTF. The CDR3 DNA reads as TGTGCCAGCAGCGCACAGCTCATTAACTATGGCTACACCTTC.

V gene TRBV7-9 combines with J gene TRBJ2-3; D unresolved. This CDR3 comprises 14 residues. Germline lookup yields CDR1 SEHNR and CDR2 FQNEAQ (reference sequence). V lost 1 base and J 3 bases, leaving 8 bases between the germline ends. CDR3 sequence reads: CASSLVGRTDTQYF. CDR3 sequence (DNA): TGTGCCAGCAGCTTAGTTGGCAGAACAGATACGCAGTATTTT.

The chain carries TRBV7-9 and TRBJ1-1; no definite D call. CDR3 length equals 13 residues. Trimming cost V 1 base and J 1 base, with 4 bases left between them. Germline CDR1 SEHNR, CDR2 FQNEAQ (reference sequence). The CDR3: CASSLVQNTEAFF. The CDR3 DNA is TGTGCCAGCAGCTTAGTACAGAACACTGAAGCTTTCTTT.

The chain couples TRBV2 to TRBJ1-2; D is perhaps TRBD1 (5 bases). CDR3 length: 14 residues. The V and J ends lost 4 bases and 0 bases respectively, with 9 bases between them. CDR1 is SNHLY, CDR2 FYNNEI, per germline. CDR3 residues: CASSATTANYGYTF. The CDR3 region has the DNA TGTGCCAGCAGTGCAACGACAGCTAACTATGGCTACACCTTC.

V and J are TRBV3-1 (or the pseudogene TRBV3-2) and TRBJ2-5; 9 nucleotides agree with TRBD1. Germline V gene lookup returns CDR1 LGHDT and CDR2 YNNKEL (reference sequence). The CDR3 is 19 residues long. V shed 0 bases and J 4 bases; nucleotides not matched to a gene: 15. CDR3 coding DNA: TGTGCCAGCAGCCAAGAAAGCCTTTGGGGGGGACAGGGTATAGAGACCCAGTACTTC. This encodes CASSQESLWGGQGIETQYF.

This sequence joins TRBV6-2 or TRBV6-3 and TRBJ2-3, with 8 bases identical to TRBD1. V trimming: 4 bases; J trimming: 4 bases; junction bases outside the gene matches: 7. CDR1 and CDR2 (germline): MNHEY, SVGEGT. CDR3 size: 15 residues. The CDR3 nucleotides are TGTGCCAGCAGTTCCCGACAGGGGCGGGCAGATACGCAGTATTTT. It yields the protein CASSSRQGRADTQYF.

The table lists this clone with a count of one. The J gene is TRBJ2-7, the V gene TRBV7-9; 10 bases are shared with TRBD2. Germline-derived CDR1 and CDR2 are SEHNR and FQNEAQ (reference sequence). The CDR3 sequence is 15 residues long. The V segment lost 5 bases and the J segment 5 bases; nucleotides outside the gene matches: 9. DNA for the CDR3: TGTGCCAGCAGCCCTCCGGGACTAGCGATTCACGAGCAGTACTTC. Translated: CASSPPGLAIHEQYF.

The chain links TRBV6-5 to TRBJ2-1, with D unclear. This CDR3 contains 13 residues. Germline V gene sequence: CDR1 MNHEY, CDR2 SVGAGI. V lost 10 bases and J 8 bases, leaving 18 bases between the germline ends. The CDR3 region has the DNA TGTGCCACCCGAAGTCAGGTTAGAGATGAGCAGTTCTTC. Protein product: CATRSQVRDEQFF.

This clone was picked up one time. The chain combines TRBV19 with TRBJ2-3; TRBD2 agrees at 8 bases. The CDR3 is 15 amino acids. Germline loops: CDR1 LNHDA, CDR2 SQIVND (reference sequence). V lost 7 bases and J lost 8; bases outside the gene matches: 14. The CDR3 DNA reads TGTGCCAGTATTGGGAGGCGGGAGGATTGGAGTACGCAGTATTTT. This gives the protein CASIGRREDWSTQYF.

The chain couples TRBV19 to TRBJ1-5; D perhaps matches TRBD1 (5 bases). The CDR3 spans 14 residues. Looked up from germline, CDR1 is LNHDA and CDR2 is SQIVND (reference sequence). V dropped 6 bases and J dropped 10 bases, with 19 bases sitting between them. CDR3 sequence: CASSVGVRALPQHF. In nucleotides, the CDR3 is TGTGCCAGTAGCGTAGGCGTCAGGGCTTTACCCCAGCATTTT.

This clone came up once. The rearrangement uses TRBV3-1 (or the pseudogene TRBV3-2) and TRBJ2-3; 16 bases agree with TRBD2. V shed 2 bases, J shed 2 bases, and the junction held 13 bases outside the gene matches. Germline CDR1 is LGHDT and CDR2 is YNNKEL (reference sequence). The CDR3 is made up of 21 amino acids. The CDR3 DNA reads as TGTGCCAGCAGCCAAAAACCTCCGGGACTAGCGGGAGGGAGGAACACAGATACGCAGTATTTT. Translating it yields CASSQKPPGLAGGRNTDTQYF.

The rearrangement links TRBV5-1 to TRBJ1-1; 10 bases map to TRBD1. V lost 3 bases to trimming and J lost 1 base; unmatched junction nucleotides: 6. This CDR3 region has 16 residues. Germline CDR1 SGHRS, CDR2 YFSETQ. This CDR3 reads CASSWGTGVRNTEAFF. The DNA for the CDR3 is TGCGCCAGCAGCTGGGGGACAGGGGTACGGAACACTGAAGCTTTCTTT.

The genes are TRBV7-2 and TRBJ2-3; D is ambiguous. This CDR3 has 13 amino acids. With 1 base removed from V and 4 bases from J, the gap between germline ends came to 6 bases. Germline V lookup: CDR1 SGHTA, CDR2 FQGNSA. In nucleotides, the CDR3 is TGTGCCAGCAGCTTAGGAGGTTCAGATACGCAGTATTTT. Residues: CASSLGGSDTQYF.

This sequence joins TRBV28 and TRBJ2-1; TRBD2 matches 8 bases. Germline V gene sequence: CDR1 MDHEN, CDR2 SYDVKM. The junction had 6 bases not matched to a gene; V was cut back by 5 bases and J by 0 bases. The CDR3 sequence is 16 residues long. The DNA for the CDR3 is TGTGCCAGCAGTGCTGTAGCGGGGAGCTCCTACAATGAGCAGTTCTTC. Its protein is CASSAVAGSSYNEQFF. Full variable domain (missing parts from reference TRBV28 and TRBJ2-1): DVKVTQSSRYLVKRTGEKVFLECVQDMDHENMFWYRQDPGLGLRLIYFSYDVKMKEKGDIPEGYSVSREKKERFSLILESASTNQTSMYLCASSAVAGSSYNEQFFGPGTRLTVL.

The genes are TRBV19 and TRBJ2-1; D gene ambiguous. V gave up 3 bases and J gave up 0 bases, with 9 bases separating them. Germline V gives CDR1 LNHDA, CDR2 SQIVND (reference sequence). The CDR3 covers 15 residues. The CDR3: CASSIHSSSYNEQFF. In nucleotides, the CDR3 is TGTGCCAGTAGTATTCACTCTAGCTCCTACAATGAGCAGTTCTTC.

This clone showed up just once. V usage is TRBV7-6 and J usage is TRBJ2-1; 11 positions match TRBD2. Germline CDR1 reads SGHVS; CDR2 reads FNYEAQ. V shed 3 bases, J shed 4 bases, and the junction held 5 bases outside the gene matches. The CDR3 extends over 16 amino acids. In nucleotides, the CDR3 is TGTGCCAGCAGCTTCCTAGCGGGAGGAAAATACAATGAGCAGTTCTTC. Residues: CASSFLAGGKYNEQFF.

This clone was counted between two and nine times. The V call is TRBV11-3, the J call TRBJ1-5; 8 bases are shared with TRBD1. Looked up from germline, CDR1 is SGHNT and CDR2 is YENEEA. V trimming: 1 base; J trimming: 3 bases; junction bases outside the gene matches: 5. The CDR3 runs 16 residues. DNA for the CDR3: TGTGCCAGCAGCTTAGGTACGGACAGGGTCAATCAGCCCCAGCATTTT. Translating gives CASSLGTDRVNQPQHF.